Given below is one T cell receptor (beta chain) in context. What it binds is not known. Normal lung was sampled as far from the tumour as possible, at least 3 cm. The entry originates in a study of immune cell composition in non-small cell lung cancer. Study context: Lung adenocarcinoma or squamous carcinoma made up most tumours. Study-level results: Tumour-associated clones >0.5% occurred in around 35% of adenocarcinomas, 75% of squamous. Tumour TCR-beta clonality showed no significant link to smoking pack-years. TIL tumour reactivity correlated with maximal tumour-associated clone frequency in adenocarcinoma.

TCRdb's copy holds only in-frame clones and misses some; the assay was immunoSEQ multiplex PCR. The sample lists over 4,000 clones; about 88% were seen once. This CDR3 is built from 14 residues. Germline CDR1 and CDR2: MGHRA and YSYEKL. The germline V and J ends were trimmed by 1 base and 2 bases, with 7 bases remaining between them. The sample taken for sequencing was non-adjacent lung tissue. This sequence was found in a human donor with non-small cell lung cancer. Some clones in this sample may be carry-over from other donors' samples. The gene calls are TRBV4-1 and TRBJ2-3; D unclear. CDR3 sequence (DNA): TGCGCCAGCAGCCAAGTCCCCTACACAGATACGCAGTATTTT. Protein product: CASSQVPYTDTQYF.